This T cell receptor (beta chain) was profiled in a study of human T cells and chemical hapten exposure. Study-level background: Patches that contained 0.01% DPC were applied to the upper back and read at 6 days. Small pooled library volume differences chiefly drove per-sample TCR yield variation. Study results and caveats: TCRs at high frequency, those above 1 in 1000, did not change with DPC sensitization.

With regard to this clonotype: Its target is unknown.

Per the study methods: There were a median of approximately 88,000 TCRs per sample, with a range from about 20,000 to 700,000. One entry per CDR3 protein results from TCRdb running MiXCR on the RACE reads. The V and J calls, along with clone size, are taken from TCRdb and not from the paper's own processing. Of tens of thousands of distinct CDR3 sequences in the sample, approximately 9.9% were seen once. The time point is: pre-sensitization, week 0. Treatment specified: therapeutic diphenylcyclopropenone sensitization with weekly scalp DPC. The length of the CDR3 is 14 residues. Per germline, CDR1 SNHLY and CDR2 FYNNEI. Trimming at V came to 10 bases and at J to 0 bases, leaving 3 bases not matched to a gene.

The sequencing here drew on whole blood, taken in connection with sensitization to the hapten diphenylcyclopropenone (DPC). This chain connects TRBV2 to TRBJ1-4; 9 nucleotides line up with TRBD1. This receptor was obtained from a woman aged 50 to 65 with alopecia areata. Some clones in this sample may be carry-over from other donors' samples. The DNA of the CDR3 is TGTGCCACCCGGGACAGGGCAACTAATGAAAAACTGTTTTTT. Translated: CATRDRATNEKLFF.